The present entry profiles one T cell receptor beta chain with its context. The data were taken from a study of T cell responses to AZD1222 COVID-19 vaccine. Measured with immunoSEQ multiplex PCR; TCRdb has only the in-frame clones, and not every one. This sample has over 100,000 clones, with around nine tenths found just once. Germline CDR1 and CDR2: MNHNS and SASEGT. The CDR3 covers 15 residues. V gave up 0 bases and J gave up 2 bases; unmatched junction bases: 4. Sequenced here: peripheral blood, sampled on day 0 of AZD1222 vaccination. The origin of this receptor is an adult in good health. V usage is TRBV6-1 and J usage is TRBJ2-7, with TRBD1 matching 7 bases. CDR3 DNA sequence: TGTGCCAGCAGTGAAGCGACAGGGCATCCCTACGAGCAGTACGTC. Protein product: CASSEATGHPYEQYV.